The T cell receptor (beta chain) described here comes from a study of cytomegalovirus exposure and HLA in healthy donors. The CDR3 is 15 amino acids. Looked up from germline, CDR1 is SGDLS and CDR2 is YYNGEE. The germline V and J ends were trimmed by 0 bases and 3 bases, with 10 bases remaining between them. Primers: 60 Vbeta forward and 13 Jbeta reverse. Clones were read by immunoSEQ multiplex PCR, and TCRdb kept only the in-frame ones, dropping some. The repertoire has about 180,000 clones, less than 80% of them found once; the top ten carry about 1.5%. The origin of this receptor is a man aged 18 to 30 in good health and CMV-seronegative. V is TRBV9 and J is TRBJ2-1; D might be TRBD1 (5 bases). The sequencing input was PBMCs. The CDR3 loop is CASSVVTAIYNEQFF. The CDR3 region has the DNA TGTGCCAGCAGCGTAGTGACAGCCATCTACAATGAGCAGTTCTTC.